The T cell receptor (beta chain) under discussion was sequenced for a study of control samples from healthy donors and cancer patients. Measured with immunoSEQ multiplex PCR; TCRdb has only the in-frame clones, and not every one. This table holds fewer than 200,000 clones, 85% to 95% found once. Deletions cut 3 bases from V and 3 bases from J, with 7 bases between. This CDR3 spans 12 amino acids. Per germline, CDR1 SGHKS and CDR2 YYEKEE (reference sequence). The origin of this receptor is a man between 25 and 39 years old in good health. Sequencing input: blood. V is TRBV5-5 and J is TRBJ2-7; a possible D gene is TRBD1 (5 bases). In DNA form, the CDR3 reads TGTGCCAGCAGCTGGCAGGGCTACGAGCAGTACTTC. It encodes CASSWQGYEQYF. The full variable domain, in which reference TRBV5-5 and TRBJ2-7 provide the parts outside the CDR3, is DAGVTQSPTHLIKTRGQQVTLRCSPISGHKSVSWYQQVLGQGPQFIFQYYEKEERGRGNFPDRFSARQFPNYSSELNVNALLLGDSALYLCASSWQGYEQYFGPGTRLTVT.